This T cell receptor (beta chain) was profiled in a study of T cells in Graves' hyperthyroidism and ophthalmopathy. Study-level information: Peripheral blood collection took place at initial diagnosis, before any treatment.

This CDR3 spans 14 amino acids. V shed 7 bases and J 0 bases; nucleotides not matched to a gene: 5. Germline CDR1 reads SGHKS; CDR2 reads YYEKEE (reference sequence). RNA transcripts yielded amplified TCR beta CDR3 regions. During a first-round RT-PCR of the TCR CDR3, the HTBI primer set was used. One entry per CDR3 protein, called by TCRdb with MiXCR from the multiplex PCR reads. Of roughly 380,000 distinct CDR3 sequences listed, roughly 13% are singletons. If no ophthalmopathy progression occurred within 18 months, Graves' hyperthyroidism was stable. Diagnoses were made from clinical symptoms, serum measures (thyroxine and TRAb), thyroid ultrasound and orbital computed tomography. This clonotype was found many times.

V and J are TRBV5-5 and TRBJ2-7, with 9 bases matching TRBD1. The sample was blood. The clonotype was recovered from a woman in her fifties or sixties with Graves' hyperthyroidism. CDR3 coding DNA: TGTGCCAGCCAATTACAGGGGGCCTCCTACGAGCAGTACTTC. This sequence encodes CASQLQGASYEQYF.